This TCR beta chain was captured in a study of siplizumab effects on memory and regulatory T cells (dated by TCRdb to the late 2010s). Some background on the complete study: The effect of the anti-CD2 antibody siplizumab on alloreactive T-cell subsets was examined in allogeneic mixed lymphocyte reactions constructed from human PBMCs. Results the study describes overall, beyond this receptor: Greater diversity appeared to be present in unstimulated naive T cells than in memory T cells, and a substantial contribution to the alloresponse seemed to be made by naive cells. About 75-96% of proliferating CD4+ or CD8+ clones could not be given a naive or memory phenotype. The suppressive function of proliferating Tregs from siplizumab cultures was not functionally confirmed. Because sequences at frequencies below about 10^-5 were poorly captured, only a minor fraction of alloreactive clones could be mapped back to unstimulated subsets. Siplizumab significantly lowered the cumulative frequency of alloreactive sequences that could be traced to unstimulated CD4+ memory T cells. Among mappable alloreactive CD4+ clones, the Treg-derived fraction averaged approximately 69% with siplizumab versus approximately 27% in control reactions.

Notes on this clone: Its cognate antigen has yet to be identified. No much larger clone is present one base from it, and per-base qualities are unavailable.

Sorted unstimulated T cells and proliferating T cells recovered from mixed lymphocyte reactions underwent TCRbeta CDR3 sequencing. Fresh whole blood from fewer than 11 HLA-typed healthy donors served as the source for isolating PBMCs. Unstimulated CD4+ regulatory T cells were FACS-sorted to map the origin of alloreactive clones. Reading from cysteine to phenylalanine, the CDR3 counts 12 amino acids. Here the CDR3 DNA is all that survives: 36 bases in frame from base 1. From a lookup of the germline V gene, CDR1 and CDR2 are SGHDN and FVKESK. The junction carries 10 bases between V and J, which are trimmed by 4 bases and 8 bases respectively. Preparation of the library involved the immunoSEQ multiplex PCR assay. Each sample had 10^5 or so TCR templates assayed by the deep sequencing platform. Genomic DNA extracted from sorted T cells was used for TCRbeta CDR3 sequencing. Per the authors' processing: Clonal analysis of TCRbeta CDR3 data was done in the R programming language. Unstimulated samples were compared with post-reaction CFSE-low samples to define alloreactive CD4+ and CD8+ clones. Regulatory or non-regulatory origin was assigned to alloreactive CD4+ clones by matching of sequences to sorted unstimulated Treg and non-Treg repertoires. TCRdb mirrors the immuneACCESS table, restricted to in-frame sequences. Some clones are absent from its copies; in checked studies, under half trace to an unresolved V gene, and the reason for the others is unknown. The V and J calls and clone size come from that table; D and trimming were worked out from the DNA. Counted in this sample were approximately 100,000 clones; 92% of them appeared once. Clones ranked in the top ten supply around 0.77% of the sample.

The V and J genes are TRBV14 and TRBJ2-3; no confident D gene assignment can be made. This clonotype originated in a human donor in good health. The sample was Tregs sorted from blood. Here the CDR3 is given as CASSPLGVTQYF. The nucleotides are TGTGCCAGCAGCCCACTTGGCGTTACGCAGTATTTT.